Below, 14 T cell receptor beta chains from the same sample are listed, as sequenced in a study of blood T cell repertoires in COVID-19. The repertoire was sequenced with immunoSEQ multiplex PCR; TCRdb's copy has only in-frame clones and lacks some. Seen here are about 160,000 clones, around 88% observed once, and the top ten hold approximately 4%. Material for sequencing was PBMCs or T cells enriched from blood (not recorded which). The receptors derive from a woman between 45 and 60 years old in a cohort exposed to, infected with or recovered from COVID-19 (not recorded which).

The chain carries TRBV11-3 and TRBJ2-2; D call uncertain. The length of the CDR3 is 14 residues. CDR1 is SGHNT and CDR2 is YENEEA in the germline V gene. V dropped 3 bases and J dropped 4 bases, with 9 bases sitting between them. CDR3: CASSFVSGTGELFF. The CDR3 bases are TGTGCCAGCAGCTTCGTTAGTGGCACCGGGGAGCTGTTTTTT.

This clone was seen a handful of times. The rearrangement links TRBV6-5 to TRBJ1-1; tentatively, D is TRBD1 (5 bases). The CDR3 is 14 amino acids. Germline CDR1 and CDR2: MNHEY and SVGAGI. The V end was cut by 7 bases, the J end by 5 bases, with 17 bases between. For the CDR3, the DNA is TGTGCCAGCACCGAAAATAGGGGTGGGACTGAAGCTTTCTTT. The encoded protein is CASTENRGGTEAFF.

The table lists this clone with a few counts. The V and J genes are TRBV21-1 and TRBJ2-1; the tabulated D call, TRBD2, remains unverified against the DNA. TRBV21-1 is a known pseudogene. CDR3 length: 16 amino acids. The CDR3 here is CASSKGGSGRYNEQFF. The CDR3 DNA is TGTGCCAGCAGCAAAGGCGGTAGCGGGAGGTACAATGAGCAGTTCTTC.

The chain uses TRBV11-2 and TRBJ2-7; the D is unclear. V was trimmed by 0 bases and J by 4 bases, leaving 4 bases between them. The CDR3 sequence is 12 residues long. Germline CDR1 SGHAT, CDR2 FQNNGV. The CDR3 DNA sequence: TGTGCCAGCAGCTTAGACTCGTACGAGCAGTACTTC. It specifies CASSLDSYEQYF.

This clone qualifies as medium-sized (0.01 to 0.1%). This chain links TRBV28 with TRBJ2-2, with 8 bases aligning to TRBD1. In germline, CDR1 is MDHEN, CDR2 SYDVKM. J gave up 1 base and V 5 bases, and 3 bases lay outside the gene matches. The CDR3 consists of 15 residues. The CDR3 protein is CASSPGGMNTGELFF. The CDR3 coding sequence is TGTGCCAGCAGTCCAGGGGGCATGAACACCGGGGAGCTGTTTTTT.

This clone appeared once. This sequence joins TRBV6-1 and TRBJ2-1; D possibly corresponds to TRBD2 (7 bases). Trimming removed 2 bases at V and 9 bases at J, with 20 bases between. This CDR3 has 16 residues. CDR1 is MNHNS, CDR2 SASEGT, per germline. CDR3: CASSELGGGALGEQFF. The CDR3 coding sequence is TGTGCCAGCAGTGAACTGGGGGGGGGCGCTTTGGGTGAGCAGTTCTTC.

V usage is TRBV3-1 (or the pseudogene TRBV3-2) and J usage is TRBJ2-7; D may be TRBD2 (6 bases). The CDR3 totals 15 residues. The V and J ends lost 1 base and 3 bases respectively, with 13 bases between them. The V gene's germline CDR1 is LGHDT and CDR2 YNNKEL (reference sequence). CDR3 amino acids: CASSQAGGPGYEQYF. DNA for the CDR3: TGTGCCAGCAGCCAAGCCGGAGGGCCAGGCTACGAGCAGTACTTC.

The J gene is TRBJ2-5, the V gene TRBV5-1; a weak D match, TRBD2 (6 bases). CDR1 is SGHRS and CDR2 is YFSETQ in the germline V gene. The CDR3 is made up of 14 amino acids. Trimming removed 4 bases at V and 9 bases at J, with 19 bases between. The CDR3 is CASSDGGPSVAQYF. CDR3 nucleotides: TGCGCCAGCAGCGATGGAGGGCCTTCCGTCGCCCAGTACTTC.

V and J are TRBV11-2 and TRBJ1-3; D gene unclear. V lost 1 base and J lost 3, with 19 bases in between. This CDR3 is 18 amino acids long. Per the germline V gene, CDR1 is SGHAT and CDR2 is FQNNGV. CDR3 sequence reads: CASSLGPLTPLVGNTIYF. The CDR3 coding sequence is TGTGCCAGCAGCTTAGGACCTTTAACCCCCCTAGTTGGAAACACCATATATTTT.

V usage is TRBV5-1 and J usage is TRBJ1-1, with TRBD1 matching 8 bases. The CDR3 contains 15 residues. Losses at the gene ends were 4 bases for V and 4 bases for J; bases not matched to a gene: 9. Germline CDR1 SGHRS, CDR2 YFSETQ. The CDR3 is CASSPSTGVTTEAFF. Written as DNA, the CDR3 is TGCGCCAGCAGCCCTTCGACAGGGGTGACCACTGAAGCTTTCTTT.

The CDR3 here is CASTVSGGTSWGEQYF. As DNA, the CDR3 is TGTGCCAGCACAGTATCGGGGGGAACTAGTTGGGGCGAGCAGTACTTC. The chain employs TRBV19 and TRBJ2-7; 7 bases match TRBD2. This CDR3 spans 16 amino acids. CDR1 and CDR2 from the germline V gene are LNHDA and SQIVND (reference sequence). V gave up 9 bases and J gave up 6 bases; unmatched junction bases: 20. Looking up the rest from reference TRBV19 and TRBJ2-7 gives the full variable domain: DGGITQSPKYLFRKEGQNVTLSCEQNLNHDAMYWYRQDPGQGLRLIYYSQIVNDFQKGDIAEGYSVSREKKESFPLTVTSAQKNPTAFYLCASTVSGGTSWGEQYFGPGTRLTVT.

This clone appeared a few times. Germline is not matched at one junction end, which may reflect a read error. The gene calls are TRBV7-7 and TRBJ2-5, with TRBD2 matching 9 bases. The CDR3 runs 15 residues. CDR1 and CDR2 from the germline V gene are SSHAT and FNYEAQ (reference sequence). Here the CDR3 reads CASSLVTSGQETQYF. CDR3 DNA: TGTGCTAGCAGCTTAGTGACTAGCGGCCAAGAGACCCAGTACTTC.

V usage is TRBV19 and J usage is TRBJ1-6, with TRBD1 identical over 7 bases. This CDR3 comprises 14 residues. Trimming removed 5 bases from V and 10 bases from J; junction bases left unmatched: 8. Germline V gene sequence: CDR1 LNHDA, CDR2 SQIVND (reference sequence). CDR3 sequence (DNA): TGTGCCAGTAGTCGGGACAGCAGTGGCTCACCCCTCCACTTT. Protein sequence: CASSRDSSGSPLHF.

This clone was seen more than once but under ten times. The chain employs TRBV6-2 or TRBV6-3 and TRBJ1-5, with 8 positions matching TRBD1. Germline CDR1 is MNHEY and CDR2 is SVGEGT. The length of the CDR3 is 18 residues. V gave up 4 bases and J gave up 7 bases; unmatched junction bases: 18. CDR3 protein: CASSSYHGQGGLEQPQHF. The CDR3 DNA reads as TGTGCCAGCAGTTCTTACCACGGACAGGGAGGCTTAGAGCAGCCCCAGCATTTT.